Presented here are 14 T cell receptor beta chains from one specimen sequenced in a study of CD8 T cells in ankylosing spondylitis. TCRdb passed the 5' RACE reads through MiXCR, listing each CDR3 protein once. The sample has some 42,000 distinct CDR3 sequences; roughly 2.5% are singletons. Material for sequencing was blood, either unsorted or a sorted T cell fraction (not recorded which). The source is a male donor with ankylosing spondylitis or in good health (not recorded which).

This clonotype was seen ten or more times. The CDR3 DNA is TGTGCCAGCAGCGTAGGGGGCTCGTGGGGGGCCGAGCAGTACTTC. It is translated as CASSVGGSWGAEQYF. This chain joins TRBV9 and TRBJ2-7; D might be TRBD1 or TRBD2, each matching 6 bases. V shed 0 bases and J shed 6 bases, with 16 bases lying between them. This CDR3 has 15 amino acids. Germline-derived CDR1 and CDR2 are SGDLS and YYNGEE.

This clonotype was recorded a few times. The rearrangement links TRBV9 to TRBJ2-5; TRBD2 aligns across 8 bases. The CDR3 contains 14 residues. V lost 3 bases and J lost 2; bases outside the gene matches: 3. The germline V gene encodes CDR1 SGDLS and CDR2 YYNGEE. The CDR3 bases are TGTGCCAGCAGCGCGGGGGGGCAGCAAGAGACCCAGTACTTC. Residues: CASSAGGQQETQYF. The full variable domain, rest sourced from reference TRBV9 and TRBJ2-5, is DSGVTQTPKHLITATGQRVTLRCSPRSGDLSVYWYQQSLDQGLQFLIQYYNGEERAKGNILERFSAQQFPDLHSELNLSSLELGDSALYFCASSAGGQQETQYFGPGTRLLVL.

In this sample, this clonotype turned up many times. The rearrangement uses TRBV9 and TRBJ1-5; 7 positions match TRBD1. The CDR3 extends over 16 amino acids. CDR1 and CDR2 from the germline V gene are SGDLS and YYNGEE. The V segment lost 2 bases and the J segment 5 bases; nucleotides outside the gene matches: 10. CDR3 in amino acids: CASSVGATGRDQPQHF. The CDR3 DNA reads TGTGCCAGCAGCGTGGGAGCGACAGGGCGTGATCAGCCCCAGCATTTT.

This clonotype was seen repeatedly, ten times or more. This chain links TRBV9 with TRBJ1-3; the D is unclear. Deletions cut 0 bases from V and 8 bases from J, with 6 bases between. The CDR3 has 12 residues. Germline assignment: CDR1 SGDLS and CDR2 YYNGEE. DNA of the CDR3: TGTGCCAGCAGCGTAGAGGTCGACACCATATATTTT. Translated: CASSVEVDTIYF.

This clonotype was counted at least ten times. V gene TRBV9 combines with J gene TRBJ2-5; D may match TRBD1 or TRBD2 (6 bases each). Germline V lookup: CDR1 SGDLS, CDR2 YYNGEE. The CDR3 runs to 14 residues. Trimming left V 4 bases short and J 5 bases short, with 15 bases between. The chain's CDR3 is CASSPHREAETQYF. The CDR3 region has the DNA TGTGCCAGCAGCCCTCACAGGGAGGCCGAGACCCAGTACTTC.

This clonotype came up many times. The chain has TRBV9 and TRBJ2-5, with TRBD2 matching over 8 bases. The CDR3 is 15 residues long. V shed 0 bases and J 3 bases; nucleotides not matched to a gene: 4. Germline CDR1 is SGDLS and CDR2 is YYNGEE. Here the CDR3 DNA reads TGTGCCAGCAGCGTAGGAGTTAGCGGGAAAGAGACCCAGTACTTC. Residues: CASSVGVSGKETQYF.

Regarding this clonotype: One end of the junction does not line up with germline, which may come from a read error. The rearrangement links TRBV9 to TRBJ2-7; 8 bases are a match to TRBD2. Germline-derived CDR1 and CDR2 are SGDLS and YYNGEE. The CDR3 runs 15 residues. DNA for the CDR3: TGTGCCAGCACCGTAGAAGGCGGGAGGCATTACGAGCAGTACTTC. This sequence encodes CASTVEGGRHYEQYF.

On this clonotype itself: With a much larger clone just one base away, this may be a read error. The rearrangement links TRBV21-1 to TRBJ2-4; no check of the table's D call, TRBD1, against the DNA was made. TRBV21-1 is a listed pseudogene. The CDR3 contains 17 residues. The chain's CDR3 is CASSNGAGSLAKNTQYF. The CDR3 region has the DNA TGTGCCAGCAGCAATGGGGCCGGGTCGTTAGCCAAAAACACTCAGTACTTC.

In its sample, this clonotype was seen many times. The rearrangement uses TRBV29-1 and TRBJ1-5; D may be TRBD1 (6 bases). Germline CDR1 and CDR2: SQVTM and ANQGSEA. V was clipped by 7 bases and J by 2 bases, with 18 bases between them. The CDR3 sequence is 15 residues long. CDR3 amino acids: CSDGTGKFGNQPQHF. In nucleotides, the CDR3 is TGCAGCGACGGTACAGGGAAATTTGGCAATCAGCCCCAGCATTTT. Based on the CDR3 plus reference TRBV29-1 and TRBJ1-5, the full variable domain is SAVISQKPSRDICQRGTSLTIQCQVDSQVTMMFWYRQQPGQSLTLIATANQGSEATYESGFVIDKFPISRPNLTFSTLTVSNMSPEDSSIYLCSDGTGKFGNQPQHFGDGTRLSIL.

There are many counts of this clonotype. The chain joins TRBV9 to TRBJ2-2; D might be TRBD2 (6 bases). V lost 0 bases and J 5 bases, leaving 8 bases between the germline ends. CDR3 length: 14 amino acids. Per germline, CDR1 SGDLS and CDR2 YYNGEE. In nucleotides, the CDR3 is TGTGCCAGCAGCGTAGCGGGAGTTACCGGGGAGCTGTTTTTT. Translating it yields CASSVAGVTGELFF.

This clonotype was seen ten or more times. This sequence joins TRBV9 and TRBJ2-1; 8 bases agree with TRBD2. CDR3 length equals 17 residues. Looked up from germline, CDR1 is SGDLS and CDR2 is YYNGEE. Germline trimming cut 0 bases from V and 4 bases from J; bases unmatched to any gene: 9. The CDR3 region has the DNA TGTGCCAGCAGCGTAGGTCCAGCGGGAGTTCTATACAATGAGCAGTTCTTC. Its translation: CASSVGPAGVLYNEQFF. The entire variable domain, with the rest obtained from reference TRBV9 and TRBJ2-1, is as follows: DSGVTQTPKHLITATGQRVTLRCSPRSGDLSVYWYQQSLDQGLQFLIQYYNGEERAKGNILERFSAQQFPDLHSELNLSSLELGDSALYFCASSVGPAGVLYNEQFFGPGTRLTVL.

The sample holds many counts of this clonotype. The chain combines TRBV9 with TRBJ2-1; D is unresolved. CDR1 and CDR2 (germline): SGDLS, YYNGEE. This CDR3 contains 14 residues. Trimming took off 0 bases at V and 9 bases at J, with 13 bases between the two ends. The CDR3 loop is CASSVDSRQTEQFF. For the CDR3, the DNA is TGTGCCAGCAGCGTAGACTCGAGGCAGACTGAGCAGTTCTTC.

This clonotype was found many times. The chain joins TRBV9 to TRBJ2-3; D assignment may be TRBD1 or TRBD2 (6 bases each). Trimming left V 4 bases short and J 1 base short, with 13 bases between. Germline V lookup: CDR1 SGDLS, CDR2 YYNGEE. The length of the CDR3 is 15 residues. CDR3 amino acids: CASSPSRGGTDTQYF. The CDR3 nucleotides are TGTGCCAGCAGCCCCAGTAGGGGGGGCACAGATACGCAGTATTTT. The full variable domain, in which reference TRBV9 and TRBJ2-3 provide the parts outside the CDR3, is DSGVTQTPKHLITATGQRVTLRCSPRSGDLSVYWYQQSLDQGLQFLIQYYNGEERAKGNILERFSAQQFPDLHSELNLSSLELGDSALYFCASSPSRGGTDTQYFGPGTRLTVL.

This clonotype was counted at least ten times. V is TRBV9 and J is TRBJ2-2; 7 nucleotides line up with TRBD1. V gave up 0 bases and J gave up 4 bases; unmatched junction bases: 6. CDR1 and CDR2 from the germline V gene are SGDLS and YYNGEE. The CDR3 sequence is 16 residues long. The CDR3 nucleotides are TGTGCCAGCAGCGTAGGCACAGGGGCGATCACCGGGGAGCTGTTTTTT. Translation gives CASSVGTGAITGELFF. The full variable domain, its missing parts supplied by reference TRBV9 and TRBJ2-2, is DSGVTQTPKHLITATGQRVTLRCSPRSGDLSVYWYQQSLDQGLQFLIQYYNGEERAKGNILERFSAQQFPDLHSELNLSSLELGDSALYFCASSVGTGAITGELFFGEGSRLTVL.